Described below is a single T cell receptor (beta chain) sequence and its context. Its target antigen remains unknown. No base qualities exist here, and no much larger clone lies one base off it. The collaborating institutions used their own protocols to collect whole blood in K2EDTA tubes. For TCRbeta analysis, collaborators shipped samples in one of three forms: frozen whole blood, isolated PBMCs, or DNA extracted from either of those sample types. The data were taken from a study of blood T cell repertoires in COVID-19 (TCRdb year 2020). In terms of the full investigation: Samples from collaborators originated in the United States, Italy and Spain and spanned both the acute and convalescent phases of COVID-19. The material from the prospective study consisted of cDNA or gDNA derived from T cells, B-cell-depleted T cells, or PBMCs. The dataset comprised deeply sampled blood TCRbeta repertoires from subjects exposed to, actively infected with, or recovered from COVID-19. The repertoires were released in a freely available public database intended as a resource for research on the immune response to SARS-CoV-2. Samples were obtained from the ongoing ImmuneRACE study (first 160 participants) and from over 1,000 subjects provided by 6 global collaborators. Nearly every sample came with metadata listing a de-identified subject ID, COVID-19 status, age in years and sex. Where HLA class I and class II types were available, the types were taken from metadata supplied by the sample provider, not from assay-based typing.

The investigation overall reported the following: The quantity of clinical and demographic metadata differed by source and by participant and was supplied without curation.

The junction carries 23 bases between V and J, which are trimmed by 0 bases and 9 bases respectively. From the cysteine up to the phenylalanine, the CDR3 has a length of 17 residues. Just the 51-base CDR3 DNA is kept, in frame starting at base 1. Reading the germline V gene gives CDR1 SGHVS and CDR2 FQNEAQ. TCRbeta CDR3 regions were amplified from genomic DNA by means of the immunoSEQ Assay, a bias-controlled multiplex PCR. The paper's data handling went like this. Within the assay, amplification of reference gene primers was used to estimate how many nucleated cells each sample contained. To quantify the absolute abundance of each unique TCRbeta CDR3 rearrangement, sequence reads were collapsed and filtered. For each sample, productive Simpson clonality was calculated as the square root of Simpson's diversity index across productive rearrangements. Held by TCRdb, this immuneACCESS table contains in-frame sequences only and omits some clones. Under half of the omission traces to an unresolved V gene where checked; the cause of the rest is unknown. The DNA gave D and trimming, while V, J and clone size come from that table. The sample yields about 46,000 clones; about 86% were counted once. Jointly, the top ten make up around 4.6% of the sample.

Sample: peripheral blood. This receptor was obtained from a man older than 75 with active COVID-19. The rearranged segments are TRBV7-8 and TRBJ1-1, with the D segment identity uncertain. The nucleotide sequence is given as TGTGCCAGCAGCTTAGCCCGTGTGGGCGGGCGTAAAAGCAAAGCTTTCTTT. Translated, it reads CASSLARVGGRKSKAFF.